The text below deals with one T cell receptor (beta chain). Germline V gene lookup returns CDR1 PRHDT and CDR2 FYEKMQ (reference sequence). This CDR3 contains 15 residues. V shed 4 bases and J shed 4 bases, with 17 bases lying between them. In the naive CD8 group, cells lacked CD45RO and were positively selected for CCR7, so terminally differentiated effector memory CD45RA+ cells were left out. This sample was included in a study of shared clonotypes between healthy human individuals. Splitting of each subset's genomic DNA was done evenly across several immunoSEQ plates. Libraries were prepared by immunoSEQ multiplex PCR; TCRdb keeps only in-frame clonotypes and omits some of them. Among about 2.1 million clones, roughly 93% were seen once, and the ten largest hold roughly 1.7%.

This chain joins TRBV13 and TRBJ2-7; D perhaps matches TRBD2 (6 bases). The source is a young man in good health. Some clones in this sample may be carry-over from other donors' samples. The sequencing sample was made of naive CD8+ T cells from PBMCs. The CDR3 sequence: CASSSGGTDSYEQYF. Written as DNA, the CDR3 is TGTGCCAGCAGCTCCGGAGGGACGGACTCATACGAGCAGTACTTC.